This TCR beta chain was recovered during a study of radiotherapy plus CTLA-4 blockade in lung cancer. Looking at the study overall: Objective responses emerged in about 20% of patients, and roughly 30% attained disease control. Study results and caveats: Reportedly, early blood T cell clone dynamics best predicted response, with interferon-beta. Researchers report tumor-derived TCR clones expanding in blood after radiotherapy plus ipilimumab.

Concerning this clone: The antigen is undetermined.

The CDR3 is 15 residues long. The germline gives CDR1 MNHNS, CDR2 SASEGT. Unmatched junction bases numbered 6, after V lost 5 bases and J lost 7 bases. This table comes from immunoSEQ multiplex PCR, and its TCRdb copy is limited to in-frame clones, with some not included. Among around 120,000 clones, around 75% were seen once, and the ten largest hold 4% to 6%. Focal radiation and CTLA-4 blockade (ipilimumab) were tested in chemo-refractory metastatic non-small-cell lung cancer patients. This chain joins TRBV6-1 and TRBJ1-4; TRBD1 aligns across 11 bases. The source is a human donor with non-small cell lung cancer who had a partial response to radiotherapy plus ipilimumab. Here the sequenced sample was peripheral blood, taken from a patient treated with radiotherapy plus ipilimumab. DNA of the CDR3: TGTGCCAGCAGTTCCCGGACAGGGGGCATTGAAAAACTGTTTTTT. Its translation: CASSSRTGGIEKLFF.